This T cell receptor beta chain was recovered during a study of T cell responses to AZD1222 COVID-19 vaccine. Study details: Second-dose groups at about 4 or about 12 weeks were pooled.

Study-wide results and limits: Rises in breadth and depth of Spike-specific TCRs came after two AZD1222 doses. Females outnumbered males among donors, who were mostly white British; clonal diversity was possibly underestimated. In the spike-specific TCR repertoire, nearly half reportedly target unmutated variant regions.

V lost 1 base to trimming and J lost 4 bases, with 10 bases between them. The germline V gene has CDR1 SEHNR and CDR2 FQNEAQ (reference sequence). This CDR3 has 15 residues. On this clone: Antigen: not known.

Sequencing used immunoSEQ multiplex PCR; TCRdb keeps in-frame clones, though not all of them. The sample contains roughly 100,000 clones, roughly 90% of which appear only once. The rearrangement uses TRBV7-9 and TRBJ1-4; D might be TRBD1 (5 bases). The sequence came from an adult in good health. Here the sequenced sample was peripheral blood, taken on day 0 of AZD1222 vaccination. For the CDR3, the DNA is TGTGCCAGCAGCTTAGTGGGGGAGGATAATGAAAAACTGTTTTTT. This translates into CASSLVGEDNEKLFF.